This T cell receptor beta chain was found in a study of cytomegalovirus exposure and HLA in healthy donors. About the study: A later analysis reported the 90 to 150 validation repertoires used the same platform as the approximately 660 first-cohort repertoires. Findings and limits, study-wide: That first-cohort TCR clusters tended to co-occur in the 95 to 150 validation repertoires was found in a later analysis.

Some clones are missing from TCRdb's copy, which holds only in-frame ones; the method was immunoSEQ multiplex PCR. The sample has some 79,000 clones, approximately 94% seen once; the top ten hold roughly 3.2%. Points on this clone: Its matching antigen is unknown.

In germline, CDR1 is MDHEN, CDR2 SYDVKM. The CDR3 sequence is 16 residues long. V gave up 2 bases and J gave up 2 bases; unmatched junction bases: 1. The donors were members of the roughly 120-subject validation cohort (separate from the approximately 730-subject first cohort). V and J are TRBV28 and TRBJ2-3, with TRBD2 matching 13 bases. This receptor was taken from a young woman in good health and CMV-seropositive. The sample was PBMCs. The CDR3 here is CASSLGTSGDTDTQYF. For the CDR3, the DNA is TGTGCCAGCAGTTTAGGGACTAGCGGGGACACAGATACGCAGTATTTT.